Detailed here is one TCR beta chain. As yet, its antigen is unknown. This sample is part of a study of T cell repertoires in cytomegalovirus infection. Study information: Shared public TCR beta signatures pointed to both CMV infection and a matching HLA type. Study-level findings and limits: The ex vivo response was dominated by HLA-C-restricted CMV-specific TCR beta clonotypes. Summed frequency of public TCR beta families distinguished CMV carriers with the relevant HLA.

TCRdb re-derived calls from the reads in MiXCR, one entry per CDR3 protein. The profile shows 680,000 or so distinct CDR3 sequences, approximately 34% of them singletons. V was pared by 2 bases and J by 7 bases, with 12 bases between. This CDR3 spans 15 amino acids. Germline loops: CDR1 MNHNS, CDR2 SASEGT. The sample was PBMCs. This chain connects TRBV6-1 to TRBJ1-6, with D unresolved. The TCR sequence derives from a human donor in good health (CMV status not recorded). Some clones in this sample may be carry-over from other donors' samples. The chain's CDR3 is CASSENAGANSPLHF. DNA for the CDR3: TGTGCCAGCAGTGAAAATGCAGGCGCGAATTCACCCCTCCACTTT.